Described below is a single T cell receptor beta chain sequence and its context. The antigen is undetermined. Clones were sequenced by immunoSEQ multiplex PCR, and TCRdb holds only the in-frame ones, with some missing. The data contain 6,000 or so clones, roughly 80% of them singletons. The source of the sample is a study of circulating tumor DNA in untreated peripheral T-cell lymphoma. Study-wide results and caveats: In 70% to 85% of patients, tumor-specific clonotypes were identified.

The tumor tissue sample was taken at baseline before any treatment. The sequence came from a human donor with peripheral T-cell lymphoma. Sequenced: tumor tissue.

In DNA form, the CDR3 reads TGCAGCGTTGAAACGGACAGGGTATCCGAGCAGTACTTC. This encodes CSVETDRVSEQYF. The rearrangement uses TRBV29-1 and TRBJ2-7; 8 bases line up with TRBD1. Germline V gene sequence: CDR1 SQVTM, CDR2 ANQGSEA. The CDR3 has 13 amino acids. V trimming: 2 bases; J trimming: 6 bases; junction bases outside the gene matches: 6.